This T cell receptor (beta chain) was documented in a study of CD8 T cells in ankylosing spondylitis. General study results and limits: Within peripheral blood, clones linked to disease were CD8+ and relatively rare. Prior work had noted some motif variants in reactive arthritis blood and synovial fluid. Significant enrichment of disease-linked clones was reportedly seen in matched ankylosing spondylitis synovial fluid.

The length of the CDR3 is 13 residues. Trimming removed 4 bases from V and 0 bases from J, with 7 bases in between. Germline-derived CDR1 and CDR2 are SQVTM and ANQGSEA. TCRdb reanalysed the 5' RACE reads using MiXCR and keeps one entry per CDR3 protein. The sample lists under 250,000 distinct CDR3 sequences, 8% to 10% occurring once. This clonotype was picked up many times. Its antigen is unidentified. This TCR was recovered from a female donor with ankylosing spondylitis or in good health (not recorded which). What was sequenced was blood, either unsorted or a sorted T cell fraction (not recorded which). The gene calls are TRBV29-1 and TRBJ2-4; unclear D gene. The CDR3 sequence is CSVVDLAKNIQYF. In nucleotides, the CDR3 is TGCAGCGTTGTCGACTTAGCCAAAAACATTCAGTACTTC. The variable domain in full, with the rest retrieved from reference TRBV29-1 and TRBJ2-4, is SAVISQKPSRDICQRGTSLTIQCQVDSQVTMMFWYRQQPGQSLTLIATANQGSEATYESGFVIDKFPISRPNLTFSTLTVSNMSPEDSSIYLCSVVDLAKNIQYFGAGTRLSVL.